Described below is a single T cell receptor (beta chain) sequence and its context. Regarding time point: persistent/refractory GD, antithyroid drugs over 5 years with positive TRAb. From RNA extracted from PBMCs, the TCR library was made. The data were obtained in a study of regulatory T cells in long-lasting Graves disease. With V trimmed by 2 bases and J by 2 bases, 5 bases remained unmatched. Germline CDR1 is MNHEY and CDR2 is SVGEGT. This CDR3 has 15 residues. Building of the TCR beta libraries involved iRepertoire HTBI primers and Arm-PCR of CDR3 regions. TCRdb recomputed calls from the multiplex PCR reads with MiXCR, one row per CDR3 protein. Among about 470,000 distinct CDR3 sequences listed, about 20% were seen once.

The chain links TRBV6-2 or TRBV6-3 to TRBJ1-2; the match to TRBD1 covers 7 bases. The clonotype comes from a female donor with Graves disease. Sequences were derived from peripheral blood mononuclear cells (PBMCs), sampled when the disease was refractory, from a patient treated with antithyroid drugs. The CDR3 loop reads CASSYGTARNYGYTF. The CDR3 DNA sequence: TGTGCCAGCAGTTACGGGACAGCGAGAAACTATGGCTACACCTTC.